The 8 T cell receptor beta chains listed next were all sequenced from one sample in a study of cytomegalovirus exposure and HLA in healthy donors (dated by TCRdb to 2017 to 2019). Libraries were prepared through the immunoSEQ multiplex PCR assay. The multiplex PCR relied on a mix of 60 forward primers for TCR Vbeta segments and 13 reverse primers for TCR Jbeta segments. As stored in TCRdb, this immuneACCESS dataset retains in-frame rearrangements with V and J assigned. A fraction of the clones does not appear; measured against another copy, unresolved V genes explain less than half of the discrepancy, and the remainder lacks a known reason. The sample table shows fewer than 80,000 clones, and 65% to 70% are seen once. The top ten clones comprise around 7% of the sample. The source material was PBMCs. All receptors derive from a woman between 45 and 60 years old in good health and CMV-seropositive.

This clone was counted a few times. The rearrangement uses TRBV29-1 and TRBJ1-5; D possibly corresponds to TRBD1 (6 bases). In germline, CDR1 is SQVTM, CDR2 ANQGSEA. The CDR3 runs 14 residues. This CDR3 reads CRRPGGVSNQPQHF. The CDR3 nucleotides read TGCAGGAGGCCGGGGGGCGTTAGCAATCAGCCCCAGCATTTT.

The chain combines TRBV14 with TRBJ1-5; no definite D call. V lost 3 bases and J lost 0, with 6 bases in between. Germline CDR1 is SGHDN and CDR2 is FVKESK. There are 14 residues in the CDR3. CDR3 sequence: CASSQADSNQPQHF. The DNA of the CDR3 is TGTGCCAGCAGCCAGGCAGATAGCAATCAGCCCCAGCATTTT.

The chain joins TRBV28 to TRBJ2-3, with 9 bases matching TRBD2. The CDR3 is 17 residues long. Germline-derived CDR1 and CDR2 are MDHEN and SYDVKM. Germline trimming cut 3 bases from V and 7 bases from J; bases unmatched to any gene: 14. The DNA for the CDR3 is TGTGCCAGCAGTTTTTCAATGCGGGGGGGAAAGCGCAATACGCAGTATTTT. Translation: CASSFSMRGGKRNTQYF.

V is TRBV18 and J is TRBJ1-1; D might be TRBD1 (5 bases). This CDR3 has 15 residues. The germline CDR1 and CDR2 sequences are KGHSH and LQKENI. V gave up 4 bases and J gave up 5 bases, with 17 bases separating them. The DNA for the CDR3 is TGTGCCAGCTCACTCGCCAGGGCTATGAGGACTGAAGCTTTCTTT. This sequence encodes CASSLARAMRTEAFF.

J is TRBJ1-5 and V is TRBV11-2; TRBD1 is a possible D gene (5 bases). The V gene lost 3 bases and the J gene lost 3 bases, with 9 bases spanning the gap. CDR1 and CDR2 (germline): SGHAT, FQNNGV. The CDR3 loop spans 14 amino acids. Written as DNA, the CDR3 is TGTGCCAGCAGCTTCGGGGGAGTCAATCAGCCCCAGCATTTT. Protein: CASSFGGVNQPQHF.

This rearrangement joins TRBV5-4 to TRBJ2-7, with a possible D match to TRBD2 (7 bases). Germline CDR1 reads SGHNT; CDR2 reads YYREEE (reference sequence). The V end lost 0 bases, the J end lost 1 base, and 14 bases lay between the germline ends. The CDR3 spans 16 residues. The CDR3 reads CASSLDGAGASYEQYF. CDR3 coding DNA: TGTGCCAGCAGCTTGGATGGGGCGGGGGCTTCCTACGAGCAGTACTTC. Using reference TRBV5-4 and TRBJ2-7 for the parts outside the CDR3, the full variable domain is ETGVTQSPTHLIKTRGQQVTLRCSSQSGHNTVSWYQQALGQGPQFIFQYYREEENGRGNFPPRFSGLQFPNYSSELNVNALELDDSALYLCASSLDGAGASYEQYFGPGTRLTVT.

As concerns this clone: The same CDR3 can be traced to other DNA sequences in this sample. The chain carries TRBV7-2 and TRBJ1-5, with no clear D. V lost 1 base to trimming and J lost 7 bases, with 8 bases between them. The CDR3 extends over 13 amino acids. Germline V gene lookup returns CDR1 SGHTA and CDR2 FQGNSA. The CDR3 DNA reads as TGTGCCAGCAGCTTAGGAGCCGGGCAGCCCCAGCATTTT. Translation: CASSLGAGQPQHF.

The J gene is TRBJ2-5, the V gene TRBV7-2, with 14 bases matching TRBD2. Germline values: CDR1 SGHTA, CDR2 FQGNSA. This CDR3 spans 15 amino acids. The junction had 2 bases not matched to a gene; V was cut back by 3 bases and J by 5 bases. CDR3 in amino acids: CASSLRTSGGETQYF. For the CDR3, the DNA is TGTGCCAGCAGCTTGAGGACTAGCGGGGGGGAGACCCAGTACTTC.